This T cell receptor (beta chain) was sequenced for a study of Graves' ophthalmopathy and Graves' hyperthyroidism. Beta-chain TCR CDR3 regions were amplified from RNA transcripts. After a first-round RT-PCR with HTBI primers, a second-round multiplex PCR was run. Each CDR3 protein is one row after TCRdb ran MiXCR on the multiplex PCR reads. The table lists some 750,000 distinct CDR3 sequences, about 44% of them singletons, with 44% in the top ten. This clonotype has more than one count but fewer than ten. With 6 bases clipped from V and 6 bases from J, the junction kept 10 bases outside the gene matches. The CDR3 length is 15 residues. Germline-derived CDR1 and CDR2 are SGHAT and FQNNGV.

V gene TRBV11-2 combines with J gene TRBJ2-2; TRBD1 matches 7 bases. The clonotype comes from an adult man with Graves' ophthalmopathy. The sample comprised peripheral blood. The CDR3 bases are TGTGCCAGCAGACGAACAGGGGTGGAGTCCGGGGAGCTGTTTTTT. Its translation is CASRRTGVESGELFF.